This TCR beta chain was sequenced for a study of shared clonotypes between healthy human individuals. The germline V gene has CDR1 GTSNPN and CDR2 SVGIG (reference sequence). Trimming left V 3 bases short and J 6 bases short, with 20 bases between. The CDR3 is 16 residues long. Whole-study results and caveats: Generation of non-shared clonotypes was less probable than generation of clonotypes shared by all four donors.

The repertoire was sequenced with immunoSEQ multiplex PCR; TCRdb's copy has only in-frame clones and lacks some. The sample records roughly 590,000 clones, around 95% being singletons. Comment on this clone: Its specificity is unknown.

Naive CD8 populations comprised CD45RO-negative cells positively selected for CCR7, excluding terminally differentiated effector memory CD45RA+ cells. This receptor was taken from a woman aged 25 to 39 in good health. The sample was naive CD8+ T cells sorted from blood. This chain joins TRBV30 and TRBJ2-2, with TRBD1 as a possible D gene (6 bases). The CDR3: CAWRHRAHSSSGELFF. Here the CDR3 DNA reads TGTGCCTGGAGGCACAGGGCCCATAGCTCGTCCGGGGAGCTGTTTTTT.